This passage covers 23 T cell receptor beta chains from one sample sequenced in a study of shared clonotypes between healthy human individuals. Naive CD8 cells comprised CD45RO-negative, CCR7-positively selected cells, excluding terminally differentiated effector memory CD45RA+ cells. Only in-frame clones appear in the TCRdb table, and some are missing; sequencing was by immunoSEQ multiplex PCR. The data contain 550,000 to 750,000 clones, 95% to 96% of them singletons. Sequencing was performed on naive CD8+ T cells sorted from blood. These receptors all come from a woman aged 30 to 39 in good health.

The chain carries TRBV7-9 and TRBJ2-2, with D perhaps TRBD2 (7 bases). The length of the CDR3 is 14 residues. The germline V gene encodes CDR1 SEHNR and CDR2 FQNEAQ (reference sequence). V dropped 5 bases and J dropped 5 bases, with 12 bases sitting between them. In nucleotides, the CDR3 is TGTGCCAGCAGCCAGGGAGGGGGTACCGGGGAGCTGTTTTTT. This encodes CASSQGGGTGELFF.

This clone was found once. The chain carries TRBV11-3 and TRBJ2-1; 10 positions agree with TRBD2. CDR3 length: 15 amino acids. The V segment lost 5 bases and the J segment 7 bases; nucleotides outside the gene matches: 8. Germline V gives CDR1 SGHNT, CDR2 YENEEA. CDR3 in DNA: TGTGCCAGCAGCCCGGGGACTAGCGAAGGAAATGAGCAGTTCTTC. This sequence encodes CASSPGTSEGNEQFF.

To note about this clone: The same CDR3 also results from other DNA sequences found in this sample. This chain uses TRBV13 with TRBJ2-1; D uncertain. Trimming left V 5 bases short and J 6 bases short, with 8 bases between. CDR3 size: 12 residues. Germline CDR1 PRHDT, CDR2 FYEKMQ (reference sequence). The DNA for the CDR3 is TGTGCCAGCAGCCTTCCGGGCAATGAGCAGTTCTTC. Its translation is CASSLPGNEQFF.

The V call is TRBV19, the J call TRBJ1-1; 8 positions agree with TRBD1. Germline CDR1 and CDR2: LNHDA and SQIVND (reference sequence). V was clipped by 10 bases and J by 1 base; unmatched bases: 5. The CDR3 sequence is 13 residues long. The CDR3: CATRDRGNTEAFF. The CDR3 DNA reads TGTGCCACCCGAGACAGGGGGAACACTGAAGCTTTCTTT.

This clone was found once. This rearrangement joins TRBV7-9 to TRBJ2-1, with 7 bases identical to TRBD2. This CDR3 is built from 15 residues. Germline-derived CDR1 and CDR2 are SEHNR and FQNEAQ (reference sequence). V lost 1 base, J lost 6 bases, and 6 bases stayed unmatched. Written as DNA, the CDR3 is TGTGCCAGCAGCTTAGGGGGAGGGCCTACCAATGAGCAGTTCTTC. Protein: CASSLGGGPTNEQFF.

V gene TRBV11-3 combines with J gene TRBJ2-7; D possibly corresponds to TRBD1 (5 bases). CDR3 length: 14 amino acids. Germline V gene sequence: CDR1 SGHNT, CDR2 YENEEA. V was trimmed by 3 bases and J by 5 bases, leaving 14 bases between them. The CDR3 sequence: CASSFPGQIHEQYF. CDR3 nucleotide sequence: TGTGCCAGCAGCTTTCCCGGACAAATCCACGAGCAGTACTTC.

The chain employs TRBV6-5 and TRBJ1-5; 7 nucleotides agree with TRBD1. The germline V gene has CDR1 MNHEY and CDR2 SVGAGI. V dropped 6 bases and J dropped 3; count of bases not matched to a gene: 8. The length of the CDR3 is 15 residues. CDR3 in DNA: TGTGCCAGCAGCCGGGGACAGCGAGACAATCAGCCCCAGCATTTT. Amino acid sequence: CASSRGQRDNQPQHF.

The gene calls are TRBV5-1 and TRBJ1-2, with a weak D call TRBD1 (5 bases). Trimming removed 5 bases at V and 6 bases at J, with 23 bases between. Germline lookup yields CDR1 SGHRS and CDR2 YFSETQ. The CDR3 extends over 16 amino acids. Here the CDR3 DNA reads TGCGCCAGCAGACAAGAGCCCCAAGGGGTCTCAAATGGCTACACCTTC. This codes for CASRQEPQGVSNGYTF. The full variable domain, with the rest looked up from reference TRBV5-1 and TRBJ1-2, is KAGVTQTPRYLIKTRGQQVTLSCSPISGHRSVSWYQQTPGQGLQFLFEYFSETQRNKGNFPGRFSGRQFSNSRSEMNVSTLELGDSALYLCASRQEPQGVSNGYTFGSGTRLTVV.

In the case of this clone: The same CDR3 also results from other DNA sequences found in this sample. This chain uses TRBV27 with TRBJ2-2; D not certain. V was pared by 4 bases and J by 3 bases, with 3 bases between. CDR1 is MNHEY, CDR2 SMNVEV, per germline (reference sequence). The length of the CDR3 is 12 residues. For the CDR3, the DNA is TGTGCCAGCAGTTCATACACCGGGGAGCTGTTTTTT. Protein sequence: CASSSYTGELFF.

This chain joins TRBV13 and TRBJ2-7; D perhaps matches TRBD2 (5 bases). V gave up 5 bases and J gave up 0 bases, with 11 bases separating them. CDR1 is PRHDT, CDR2 FYEKMQ, per germline (reference sequence). This CDR3 is 14 amino acids long. For the CDR3, the DNA is TGTGCCAGCAGCGCAGCGGTCAGCTCCTACGAGCAGTACTTC. Encoded protein: CASSAAVSSYEQYF.

This chain uses TRBV13 with TRBJ2-3; 8 bases fit TRBD2. In germline, CDR1 is PRHDT, CDR2 FYEKMQ (reference sequence). The V and J ends lost 2 bases and 2 bases, in that order; junction bases with no gene match: 6. The CDR3 covers 16 residues. CDR3 sequence: CASSLRGGLLTDTQYF. The CDR3 nucleotides are TGTGCCAGCAGCTTACGGGGGGGCCTCCTCACAGATACGCAGTATTTT.

This chain links TRBV2 with TRBJ1-1, with D possibly TRBD1 on 5 matching bases. CDR1 is SNHLY, CDR2 FYNNEI, per germline. The CDR3 extends over 16 amino acids. V lost 4 bases to trimming and J lost 1 base, with 16 bases between them. In DNA, the CDR3 is TGTGCCAGCAGTGGAGGGGAGGCGTGGGGGAACACTGAAGCTTTCTTT. Translating it yields CASSGGEAWGNTEAFF.

The chain couples TRBV7-6 to TRBJ2-1, with D possibly TRBD2 on 6 matching bases. V was clipped by 5 bases and J by 9 bases, with 11 bases between them. Germline V CDR1 and CDR2: SGHVS, FNYEAQ. There are 12 residues in the CDR3. The CDR3 spells CASSIGGPEQFF. CDR3 sequence (DNA): TGTGCCAGCAGCATAGGAGGGCCTGAGCAGTTCTTC.

This sequence joins TRBV5-6 and TRBJ2-1; 7 bases agree with TRBD1. Trimming at V came to 4 bases and at J to 0 bases, leaving 1 base not matched to a gene. This CDR3 spans 14 amino acids. CDR1 SGHDT and CDR2 YYEEEE come from the germline V gene. CDR3 loop: CASSPGGSYNEQFF. The CDR3 region has the DNA TGTGCCAGCAGCCCAGGGGGCTCCTACAATGAGCAGTTCTTC.

The chain recombines TRBV5-8 with TRBJ2-7, with D tentatively TRBD1 or TRBD2 (5 bases each). Germline assignment: CDR1 SGHTS and CDR2 YDEGEE. The CDR3 totals 12 residues. Trimming left V 7 bases short and J 3 bases short, with 11 bases between. The CDR3 DNA reads as TGTGCCAGCCGGGACGGTAACTACGAGCAGTACTTC. Amino acids: CASRDGNYEQYF.

The chain has TRBV19 and TRBJ2-1; a weak D match, TRBD2 (6 bases). Trimming left V 8 bases short and J 7 bases short, with 15 bases between. The CDR3 runs to 13 residues. The germline CDR1 and CDR2 sequences are LNHDA and SQIVND (reference sequence). DNA for the CDR3: TGTGCCAGTGCCTTAGCGGAAGTAAATGAGCAGTTCTTC. The encoded protein is CASALAEVNEQFF.

About this clone: Other DNA variants within this sample encode the same CDR3. The genes are TRBV27 and TRBJ2-7; D may be TRBD2 (5 bases). Deletions cut 2 bases from V and 2 bases from J, with 7 bases between. The CDR3 has 13 amino acids. CDR1 and CDR2 from the germline V gene are MNHEY and SMNVEV (reference sequence). CDR3 DNA sequence: TGTGCCAGCAGTTTAGGAGCGGCCTACGAGCAGTACTTC. Amino acid sequence: CASSLGAAYEQYF.

The chain recombines TRBV7-9 with TRBJ2-5, with D maybe TRBD2 (5 bases). The CDR3 has 15 residues. Germline CDR1 and CDR2: SEHNR and FQNEAQ (reference sequence). The V end lost 1 base, the J end lost 1 base, and 10 bases lay between the germline ends. This chain's CDR3 is CASSLEADLQETQYF. The CDR3 DNA follows: TGTGCCAGCAGCTTAGAAGCGGACCTCCAAGAGACCCAGTACTTC. The variable domain in full, with the rest retrieved from reference TRBV7-9 and TRBJ2-5, is DTGVSQNPRHKITKRGQNVTFRCDPISEHNRLYWYRQTLGQGPEFLTYFQNEAQLEKSRLLSDRFSAERPKGSFSTLEIQRTEQGDSAMYLCASSLEADLQETQYFGPGTRLLVL.

Details on this clone: This CDR3 is also generated by other DNA sequences in the sample. This chain links TRBV6-1 with TRBJ2-7; no clear D gene. Germline V gives CDR1 MNHNS, CDR2 SASEGT. V was shortened by 3 bases and J by 1 base, with 7 bases between the two germline ends. CDR3 length: 13 amino acids. CDR3 loop: CASSEAGSYEQYF. CDR3 nucleotide sequence: TGTGCCAGCAGTGAGGCTGGGTCCTACGAGCAGTACTTC.

The gene calls are TRBV4-1 and TRBJ2-1; 9 positions agree with TRBD2. The J segment lost 0 bases and the V segment lost 2 bases, leaving 17 bases of the junction unmatched. The germline CDR1 and CDR2 sequences are MGHRA and YSYEKL. The length of the CDR3 is 21 residues. CDR3 loop: CASSQLWASGNPRSSYNEQFF. The CDR3 DNA follows: TGCGCCAGCAGCCAATTGTGGGCTAGCGGGAATCCAAGGAGCTCCTACAATGAGCAGTTCTTC.

In its sample, this clone was seen once. The genes are TRBV7-9 and TRBJ1-2, with D hard to call. Per the germline V gene, CDR1 is SEHNR and CDR2 is FQNEAQ (reference sequence). The CDR3 contains 14 residues. The ends were cut back, 2 bases at V and 3 bases at J, with 10 bases in the middle. This CDR3 reads CASSLLNSDYGYTF. The CDR3 DNA reads TGTGCCAGCAGCTTATTAAACAGCGACTATGGCTACACCTTC.

The CDR3 DNA follows: TGTGCCAGCACCTCCCCCCGCCGGGACAGCAAAACCTCTGGAAACACCATATATTTT. Protein product: CASTSPRRDSKTSGNTIYF. The chain links TRBV28 to TRBJ1-3; 7 bases agree with TRBD1. The germline gives CDR1 MDHEN, CDR2 SYDVKM. This CDR3 spans 19 amino acids. V was clipped by 7 bases and J by 0 bases; unmatched bases: 18.

The chain carries TRBV28 and TRBJ2-3; 8 positions match TRBD1. CDR3 length: 14 residues. Per germline, CDR1 MDHEN and CDR2 SYDVKM. Germline trimming cut 3 bases from V and 6 bases from J; bases unmatched to any gene: 5. DNA for the CDR3: TGTGCCAGCAGTTTGACAGGGGATTCTGATACGCAGTATTTT. It translates to CASSLTGDSDTQYF.